These 27 T cell receptor beta chains came from one sample sequenced in a study of CD8+CD57+ T cells in acquired aplastic anemia. The template used for profiling TCR beta VDJ and CDR3 was genomic DNA. A single record per CDR3 protein comes from TCRdb applying MiXCR to the reads. There are roughly 160,000 distinct CDR3 sequences in the sample; 71% occur only once, and approximately 42% lies in the top ten. Patients who underwent sequencing had shown CD8+CD57+ cell expansion by flow cytometry. The sequenced sample was sorted CD4+, CD8+, or CD8+CD57+ T cells (not recorded which) from PBMCs. These receptors were obtained from a human donor with aplastic anemia.

Many counts were recorded for this clonotype. V gene TRBV27 combines with J gene TRBJ2-7; tentative D call: TRBD1 (6 bases). The CDR3 sequence is 15 residues long. Trimming took off 5 bases at V and 4 bases at J, with 18 bases between the two ends. Germline-derived CDR1 and CDR2 are MNHEY and SMNVEV (reference sequence). In DNA, the CDR3 is TGTGCCAGCAGTACCCCGGGACATTCTCTTTACGAGCAGTACTTC. This translates into CASSTPGHSLYEQYF.

The chain is built from TRBV6-6 and TRBJ1-5; no clear D gene. V gave up 5 bases and J gave up 11 bases, with 22 bases separating them. CDR3 size: 15 residues. Per germline, CDR1 MNHNY and CDR2 SVGAGI (reference sequence). CDR3 sequence (DNA): TGTGCCAGCAGTGAACAAGGACCGGGAATGGGGTCCCAGCATTTT. Translated, it gives CASSEQGPGMGSQHF.

The J gene is TRBJ1-1, the V gene TRBV2, with D tentatively TRBD1 (5 bases). Germline-derived CDR1 and CDR2 are SNHLY and FYNNEI. The CDR3 runs to 12 residues. The V gene lost 8 bases and the J gene lost 6 bases, with 13 bases spanning the gap. The CDR3 bases are TGTGCCAGCTACAGGCTTTGGTCTGAAGCTTTCTTT. It specifies CASYRLWSEAFF.

V gene TRBV7-6 combines with J gene TRBJ2-7; 13 nucleotides line up with TRBD2. Germline lookup yields CDR1 SGHVS and CDR2 FNYEAQ. The CDR3 runs 14 residues. The V segment lost 8 bases and the J segment 4 bases; nucleotides outside the gene matches: 5. Here the CDR3 reads CASGGLAGSYEQYF. CDR3 bases: TGTGCCAGCGGGGGACTAGCGGGATCGTACGAGCAGTACTTC.

With regard to this clonotype: Since the CDR3 does not end with the conserved phenylalanine or tryptophan, this likely comes from a read error. The chain links TRBV25-1 to TRBJ2-2, with unresolved D. V dropped 1 base and J dropped 4 bases, with 7 bases sitting between them. This CDR3 spans 14 amino acids. Germline lookup yields CDR1 MGHDK and CDR2 SYGVNS. CDR3 sequence: CASSELATTGELFS. CDR3 nucleotide sequence: TGTGCCAGCAGTGAATTGGCGACCACCGGGGAGCTGTTTTCT.

DNA for the CDR3: TGTGCCACCAGTGGAAGAGGGGGCATTCAGTACTTC. This sequence encodes CATSGRGGIQYF. V is TRBV24-1 and J is TRBJ2-4, with a possible D match to TRBD1 (6 bases). The V gene lost 5 bases and the J gene lost 9 bases, with 10 bases spanning the gap. CDR1 is KGHDR and CDR2 is SFDVKD in the germline V gene. The CDR3 sequence is 12 residues long.

The CDR3 loop reads CASREWGLDAGDTQYF. CDR3 DNA sequence: TGTGCCAGCAGGGAATGGGGTCTCGATGCAGGAGATACGCAGTATTTT. The V gene is TRBV7-2, the J gene TRBJ2-3; D gene uncertain. The V end was cut by 6 bases, the J end by 5 bases, with 21 bases between. CDR1 is SGHTA and CDR2 is FQGNSA in the germline V gene. The CDR3 has 16 amino acids.

This clonotype was detected only once. The chain recombines TRBV2 with TRBJ1-5; D gene unclear. Germline CDR1 reads SNHLY; CDR2 reads FYNNEI. The CDR3 totals 14 residues. Trimming shortened V by 2 bases and J by 2 bases, and 7 bases separated the two germline ends. The CDR3 protein is CASSELRGNQPQHF. Here the CDR3 DNA reads TGTGCCAGCAGTGAATTGCGTGGCAATCAGCCCCAGCATTTT.

As concerns this clonotype: This is likely a read error, given that the CDR3 carries no conserved phenylalanine or tryptophan at its end. This chain uses TRBV4-2 with TRBJ2-7; TRBD2 matches at 10 bases. Losses at the gene ends were 0 bases for V and 6 bases for J; bases not matched to a gene: 8. Germline assignment: CDR1 LGHNA and CDR2 YNFKEQ. CDR3 size: 16 residues. The CDR3 coding sequence is TGTGCCAGCAGCCAAGATGAGCGGGGGGGCCGCGGCGAGCAGTACTCC. This codes for CASSQDERGGRGEQYS.

On this clonotype itself: Because it lacks the conserved phenylalanine or tryptophan at the end, this CDR3 is likely a read error. V gene TRBV7-2 combines with J gene TRBJ1-2; D not certain. Germline V gene lookup returns CDR1 SGHTA and CDR2 FQGNSA. Trimming cost V 1 base and J 4 bases, with 10 bases left between them. This CDR3 has 14 amino acids. This CDR3 reads CASSLDAQIYGYTL. The CDR3 coding sequence is TGTGCCAGCAGCTTAGACGCACAGATCTATGGCTACACCCTC.

CDR3 in amino acids: CAISDARGDSQPQHF. The CDR3 bases are TGTGCCATCAGTGACGCCAGGGGGGATAGTCAGCCCCAGCATTTT. This chain connects TRBV10-3 to TRBJ1-5; 7 bases map to TRBD1. Germline CDR1 and CDR2: ENHRY and SYGVKD. This CDR3 region has 15 residues. V lost 3 bases, J lost 6 bases, and 8 bases stayed unmatched.

The CDR3 is CASRKDRDSGNTIYF. CDR3 nucleotide sequence: TGTGCCAGCAGAAAGGACAGGGACTCTGGAAACACCATATATTTT. The chain links TRBV7-9 to TRBJ1-3, with 8 bases matching TRBD1. Looked up from germline, CDR1 is SEHNR and CDR2 is FQNEAQ (reference sequence). With V trimmed by 6 bases and J by 0 bases, 4 bases remained unmatched. This CDR3 has 15 residues.

This clonotype has a handful of counts. The J gene is TRBJ1-6, the V gene TRBV29-1; no clear D. The V and J ends lost 5 bases and 7 bases respectively, with 12 bases between them. CDR3 length: 13 amino acids. Germline CDR1 SQVTM, CDR2 ANQGSEA. CDR3 sequence reads: CSVRWGSNSPLHF. DNA of the CDR3: TGCAGCGTTCGATGGGGATCCAATTCACCCCTCCACTTT.

This clonotype was observed a few times. V and J are TRBV7-8 and TRBJ2-7, with D tentatively TRBD1 (6 bases). The V end lost 1 base, the J end lost 3 bases, and 13 bases lay between the germline ends. This CDR3 region has 15 residues. From germline, CDR1 is SGHVS and CDR2 FQNEAQ. The CDR3 DNA follows: TGTGCCAGCAGCTTAGAAGTGCAAGGGGGCTACGAGCAGTACTTC. Translated: CASSLEVQGGYEQYF. Full variable domain (rest looked up from reference TRBV7-8 and TRBJ2-7): GAGVSQSPRYKVAKRGQDVALRCDPISGHVSLFWYQQALGQGPEFLTYFQNEAQLDKSGLPSDRFFAERPEGSVSTLKIQRTQQEDSAVYLCASSLEVQGGYEQYFGPGTRLTVT.

The chain combines TRBV19 with TRBJ1-1; D gene unclear. Germline-derived CDR1 and CDR2 are LNHDA and SQIVND (reference sequence). This CDR3 is 14 amino acids long. Between the trimmed V and J ends, which lost 3 bases and 6 bases, there was a span of 14 bases. CDR3 coding DNA: TGTGCCAGTAGTATGGTGGGTCTCGTATCTGAAGCTTTCTTT. This translates into CASSMVGLVSEAFF.

The chain has TRBV6-1 and TRBJ2-7, with TRBD1 identical over 7 bases. There are 15 residues in the CDR3. Germline V gene data show CDR1 as MNHNS and CDR2 as SASEGT. Trimming took 7 bases from V and 0 from J; bases not matched to a gene: 9. Here the CDR3 DNA reads TGTGCCAGCAACAGAGGGACAGCCGGCTCCTACGAGCAGTACTTC. Translated, it gives CASNRGTAGSYEQYF.

In DNA form, the CDR3 reads TGCAGTGCTAGAGGGCAGGGGGAGATGAATGAGCAGTTCTTC. Residues: CSARGQGEMNEQFF. The chain couples TRBV20-1 to TRBJ2-1, with 7 bases fitting TRBD1. Per the germline V gene, CDR1 is DFQATT and CDR2 is SNEGSKA (reference sequence). The J segment lost 7 bases and the V segment lost 1 base, leaving 7 bases of the junction unmatched. The CDR3 is 14 residues long.

CDR3 bases: TGTGCCAGTAGTAAGACGTTTAGCAATCAGCCCCAGCATTTT. Translation gives CASSKTFSNQPQHF. The chain carries TRBV19 and TRBJ1-5, with D unresolved. V lost 4 bases, J lost 0 bases, and 7 bases lay in between. The V gene's germline CDR1 is LNHDA and CDR2 SQIVND (reference sequence). The CDR3 is 14 residues long.

The chain recombines TRBV20-1 with TRBJ2-7; 13 nucleotides line up with TRBD2. The V gene's germline CDR1 is DFQATT and CDR2 SNEGSKA (reference sequence). The CDR3 extends over 13 amino acids. With V trimmed by 6 bases and J by 9 bases, 8 bases remained unmatched. The CDR3 sequence is CSATSGREDTQYV. The CDR3 region has the DNA TGCAGTGCAACTAGCGGGAGGGAAGATACGCAGTACGTC.

The V call is TRBV5-1, the J call TRBJ1-6, with D possibly matching TRBD1 (5 bases). This CDR3 region has 14 residues. The V gene lost 4 bases and the J gene lost 6 bases, with 11 bases spanning the gap. The germline gives CDR1 SGHRS, CDR2 YFSETQ. The CDR3 region is CASSADSTNSPLHF. The CDR3 nucleotides read TGCGCCAGCAGCGCAGACAGCACTAATTCACCCCTCCACTTT.

The chain links TRBV29-1 to TRBJ2-7; unclear D gene. Germline loops: CDR1 SQVTM, CDR2 ANQGSEA. V was shortened by 4 bases and J by 0 bases, with 7 bases between the two germline ends. This CDR3 has 12 amino acids. CDR3 sequence: CSVVARSYEQYF. CDR3 nucleotides: TGCAGCGTTGTCGCCCGCTCCTACGAGCAGTACTTC.

The chain recombines TRBV14 with TRBJ2-5, with 10 nucleotides matching TRBD2. V lost 4 bases to trimming and J lost 2 bases; unmatched junction nucleotides: 7. The V gene's germline CDR1 is SGHDN and CDR2 FVKESK. The CDR3 has 16 residues. CDR3 DNA: TGTGCCAGCAGCCGGGGACTAGCGAAGGGACAAGAGACCCAGTACTTC. Translated, it gives CASSRGLAKGQETQYF.

This chain's CDR3 is CSVPTSSGGYTF. The DNA of the CDR3 is TGCAGCGTTCCTACGTCCAGCGGGGGCTACACCTTC. The chain links TRBV29-1 to TRBJ1-2; D not resolved. CDR3 size: 12 residues. Per germline, CDR1 SQVTM and CDR2 ANQGSEA. Trimming left V 5 bases short and J 8 bases short, with 15 bases between. The full variable domain, in which reference TRBV29-1 and TRBJ1-2 provide the parts outside the CDR3, is SAVISQKPSRDICQRGTSLTIQCQVDSQVTMMFWYRQQPGQSLTLIATANQGSEATYESGFVIDKFPISRPNLTFSTLTVSNMSPEDSSIYLCSVPTSSGGYTFGSGTRLTVV.

The V call is TRBV5-1, the J call TRBJ2-1; D is unresolved. From germline, CDR1 is SGHRS and CDR2 YFSETQ. CDR3 length equals 14 residues. V lost 5 bases and J lost 7, with 16 bases in between. The CDR3 is CASRAASLTNEQFF. CDR3 nucleotide sequence: TGCGCCAGCAGGGCAGCGTCACTTACGAATGAGCAGTTCTTC.

This chain joins TRBV5-8 and TRBJ2-1, with TRBD1 matching 7 bases. J was trimmed by 1 base and V by 6 bases; bases with no gene match: 13. Germline lookup yields CDR1 SGHTS and CDR2 YDEGEE. The CDR3 contains 17 residues. The CDR3 sequence is CASNLYRAGGSYNEQFF. CDR3 nucleotides: TGTGCCAGCAACTTATACCGAGCAGGGGGATCCTACAATGAGCAGTTCTTC. Full variable domain (remainder filled in from reference TRBV5-8 and TRBJ2-1): EAGVTQSPTHLIKTRGQQATLRCSPISGHTSVYWYQQALGLGLQFLLWYDEGEERNRGNFPPRFSGRQFPNYSSELNVNALELEDSALYLCASNLYRAGGSYNEQFFGPGTRLTVL.

The V gene is TRBV7-6, the J gene TRBJ2-1; D may be TRBD2 (6 bases). In germline, CDR1 is SGHVS, CDR2 FNYEAQ. Trimming removed 3 bases from V and 4 bases from J, with 19 bases in between. This CDR3 is built from 17 residues. The CDR3: CASSFLTGDSGYNEQFF. The CDR3 nucleotides are TGTGCCAGCAGCTTCCTAACCGGGGATAGCGGTTACAATGAGCAGTTCTTC.

This clonotype was counted a single time. The rearrangement uses TRBV5-1 and TRBJ2-1, with 11 bases aligning to TRBD1. After removal of 2 bases from V and 6 bases from J, the junction contained 4 bases not matched to a gene. The germline CDR1 and CDR2 sequences are SGHRS and YFSETQ. The CDR3 spans 15 residues. The CDR3 reads CASSFGQGASNEQFF. For the CDR3, the DNA is TGCGCCAGCAGCTTTGGACAGGGGGCGAGCAATGAGCAGTTCTTC.